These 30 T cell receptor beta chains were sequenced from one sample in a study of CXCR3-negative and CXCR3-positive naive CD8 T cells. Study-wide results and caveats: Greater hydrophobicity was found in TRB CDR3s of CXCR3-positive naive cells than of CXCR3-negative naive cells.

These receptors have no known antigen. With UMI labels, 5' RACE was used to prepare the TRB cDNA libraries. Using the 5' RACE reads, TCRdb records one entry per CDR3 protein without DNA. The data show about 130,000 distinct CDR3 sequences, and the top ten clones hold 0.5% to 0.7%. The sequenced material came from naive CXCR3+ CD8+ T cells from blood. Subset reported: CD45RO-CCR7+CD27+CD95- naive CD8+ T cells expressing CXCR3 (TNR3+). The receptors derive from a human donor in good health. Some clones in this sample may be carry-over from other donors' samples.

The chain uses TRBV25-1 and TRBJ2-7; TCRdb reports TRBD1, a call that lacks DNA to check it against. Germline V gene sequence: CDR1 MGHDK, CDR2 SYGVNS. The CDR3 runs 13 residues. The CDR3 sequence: CASSAGLGYEQYF.

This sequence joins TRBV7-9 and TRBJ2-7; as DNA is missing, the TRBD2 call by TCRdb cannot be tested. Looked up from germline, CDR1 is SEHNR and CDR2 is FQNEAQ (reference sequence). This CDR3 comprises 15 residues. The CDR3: CGSSSTRTSVYEQYF.

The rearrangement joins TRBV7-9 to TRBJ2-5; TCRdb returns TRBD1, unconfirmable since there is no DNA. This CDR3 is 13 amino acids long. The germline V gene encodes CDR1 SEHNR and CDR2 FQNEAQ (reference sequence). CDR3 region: CASSPDSRETQYF. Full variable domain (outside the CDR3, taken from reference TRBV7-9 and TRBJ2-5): DTGVSQNPRHKITKRGQNVTFRCDPISEHNRLYWYRQTLGQGPEFLTYFQNEAQLEKSRLLSDRFSAERPKGSFSTLEIQRTEQGDSAMYLCASSPDSRETQYFGPGTRLLVL.

CDR3 amino acids: CASSPLVGTLSYEQYF. The chain joins TRBV28 to TRBJ2-7; without DNA, the TCRdb call of TRBD1 cannot be checked. There are 16 residues in the CDR3. Germline V gene sequence: CDR1 MDHEN, CDR2 SYDVKM.

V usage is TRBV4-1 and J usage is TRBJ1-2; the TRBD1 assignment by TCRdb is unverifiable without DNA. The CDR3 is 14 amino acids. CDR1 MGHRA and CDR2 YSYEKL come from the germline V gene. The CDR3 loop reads CASSQVGGNYGYTF.

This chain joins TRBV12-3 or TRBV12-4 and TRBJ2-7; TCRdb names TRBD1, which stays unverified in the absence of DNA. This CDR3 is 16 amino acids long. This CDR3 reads CASSLAGGDILYEQYF.

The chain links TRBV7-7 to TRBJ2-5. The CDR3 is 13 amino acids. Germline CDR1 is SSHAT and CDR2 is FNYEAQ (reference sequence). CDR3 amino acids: CASSLHNQETQYF.

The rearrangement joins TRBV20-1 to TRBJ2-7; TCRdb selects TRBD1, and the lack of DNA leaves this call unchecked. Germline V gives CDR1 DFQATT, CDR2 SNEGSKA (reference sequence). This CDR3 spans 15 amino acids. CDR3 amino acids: CSARATGGLRNEQYF.

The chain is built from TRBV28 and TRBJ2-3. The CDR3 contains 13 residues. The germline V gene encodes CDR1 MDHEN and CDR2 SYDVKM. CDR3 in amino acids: CASRIFPTDTQYF. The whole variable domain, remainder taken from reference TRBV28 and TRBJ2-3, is DVKVTQSSRYLVKRTGEKVFLECVQDMDHENMFWYRQDPGLGLRLIYFSYDVKMKEKGDIPEGYSVSREKKERFSLILESASTNQTSMYLCASRIFPTDTQYFGPGTRLTVL.

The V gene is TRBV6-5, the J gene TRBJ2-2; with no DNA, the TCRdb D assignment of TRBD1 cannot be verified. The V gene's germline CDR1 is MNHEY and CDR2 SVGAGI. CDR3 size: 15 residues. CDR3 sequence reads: CASSRTGSSNGELFF.

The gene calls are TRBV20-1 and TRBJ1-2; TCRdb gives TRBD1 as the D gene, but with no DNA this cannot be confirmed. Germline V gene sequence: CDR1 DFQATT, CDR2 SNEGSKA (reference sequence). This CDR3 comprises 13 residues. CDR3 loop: CSARSRREYGYTF.

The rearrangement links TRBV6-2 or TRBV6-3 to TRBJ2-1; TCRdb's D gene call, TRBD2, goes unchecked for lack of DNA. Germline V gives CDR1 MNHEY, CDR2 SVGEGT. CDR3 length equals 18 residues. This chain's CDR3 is CASSYSETSGGDHHEQFF.

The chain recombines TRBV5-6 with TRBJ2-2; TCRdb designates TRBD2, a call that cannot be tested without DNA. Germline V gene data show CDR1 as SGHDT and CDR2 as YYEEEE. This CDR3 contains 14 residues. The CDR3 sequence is CASRNGLNTGELFF.

CDR3 region: CASSLSESGELFF. The chain is built from TRBV28 and TRBJ2-2. This CDR3 comprises 13 residues. CDR1 MDHEN and CDR2 SYDVKM come from the germline V gene.

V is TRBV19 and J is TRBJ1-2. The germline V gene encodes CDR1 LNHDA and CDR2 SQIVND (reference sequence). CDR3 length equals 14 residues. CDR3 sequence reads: CASRHPGGPYGYTF.

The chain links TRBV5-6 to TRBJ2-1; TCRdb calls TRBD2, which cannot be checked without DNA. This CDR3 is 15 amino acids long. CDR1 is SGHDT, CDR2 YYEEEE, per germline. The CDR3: CASGPGTSGYNEQFF.

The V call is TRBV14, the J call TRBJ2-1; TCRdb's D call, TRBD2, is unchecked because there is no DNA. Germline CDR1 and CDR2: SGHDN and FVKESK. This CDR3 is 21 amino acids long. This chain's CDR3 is CASSQDPIGTSGSIGYNEQFF. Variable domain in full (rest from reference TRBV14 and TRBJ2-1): EAGVTQFPSHSVIEKGQTVTLRCDPISGHDNLYWYRRVMGKEIKFLLHFVKESKQDESGMPNNRFLAERTGGTYSTLKVQPAELEDSGVYFCASSQDPIGTSGSIGYNEQFFGPGTRLTVL.

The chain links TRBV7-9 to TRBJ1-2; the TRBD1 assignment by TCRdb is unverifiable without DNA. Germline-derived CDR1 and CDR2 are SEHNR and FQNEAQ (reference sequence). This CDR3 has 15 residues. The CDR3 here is CASSSNRGTSYGYTF.

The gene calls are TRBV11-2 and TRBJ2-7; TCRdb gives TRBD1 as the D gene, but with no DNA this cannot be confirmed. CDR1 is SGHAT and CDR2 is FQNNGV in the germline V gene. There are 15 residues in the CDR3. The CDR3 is CASSLGMGRTYEQYF.

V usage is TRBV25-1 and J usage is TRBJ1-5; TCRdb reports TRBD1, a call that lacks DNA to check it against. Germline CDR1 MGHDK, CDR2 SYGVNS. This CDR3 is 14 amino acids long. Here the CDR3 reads CASSEQGHNQPQHF.

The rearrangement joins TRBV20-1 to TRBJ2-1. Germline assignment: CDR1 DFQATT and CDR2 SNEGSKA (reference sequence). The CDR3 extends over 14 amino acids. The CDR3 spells CSANGLESINEQFF.

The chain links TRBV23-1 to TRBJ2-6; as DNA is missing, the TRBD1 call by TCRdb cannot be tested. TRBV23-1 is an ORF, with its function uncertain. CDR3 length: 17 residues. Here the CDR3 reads CASMGLRQGPGANVLTF.

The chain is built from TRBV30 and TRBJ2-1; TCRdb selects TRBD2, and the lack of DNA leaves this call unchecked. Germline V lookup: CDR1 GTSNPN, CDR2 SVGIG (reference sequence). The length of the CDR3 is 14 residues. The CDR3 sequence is CAGLGLAGVDEQFF. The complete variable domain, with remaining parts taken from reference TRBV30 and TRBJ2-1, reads SQTIHQWPATLVQPVGSPLSLECTVEGTSNPNLYWYRQAAGRGLQLLFYSVGIGQISSEVPQNLSASRPQDRQFILSSKKLLLSDSGFYLCAGLGLAGVDEQFFGPGTRLTVL.

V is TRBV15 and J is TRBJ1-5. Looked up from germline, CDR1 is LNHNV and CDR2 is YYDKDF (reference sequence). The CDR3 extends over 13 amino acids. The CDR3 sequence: CATSSLVGQPQHF.

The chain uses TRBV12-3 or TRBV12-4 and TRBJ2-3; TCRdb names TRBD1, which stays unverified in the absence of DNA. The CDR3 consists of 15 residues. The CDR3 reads CASLSLDRGSDTQYF.

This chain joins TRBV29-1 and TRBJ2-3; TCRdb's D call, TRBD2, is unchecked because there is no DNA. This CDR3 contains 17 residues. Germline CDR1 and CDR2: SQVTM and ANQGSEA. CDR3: CSAFIPFSSGGTDTQYF.

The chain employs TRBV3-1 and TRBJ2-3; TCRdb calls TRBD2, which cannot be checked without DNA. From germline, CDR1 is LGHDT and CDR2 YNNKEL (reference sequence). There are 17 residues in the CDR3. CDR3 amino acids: CASSQDGTSQFTDTQYF.

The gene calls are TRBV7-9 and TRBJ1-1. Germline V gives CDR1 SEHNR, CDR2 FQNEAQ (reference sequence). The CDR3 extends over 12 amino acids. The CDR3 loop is CASSFGPTEAFF.

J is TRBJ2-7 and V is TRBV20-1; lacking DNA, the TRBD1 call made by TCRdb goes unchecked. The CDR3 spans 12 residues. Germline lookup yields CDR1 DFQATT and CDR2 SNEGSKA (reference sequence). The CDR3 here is CSARGQGYEQYF.

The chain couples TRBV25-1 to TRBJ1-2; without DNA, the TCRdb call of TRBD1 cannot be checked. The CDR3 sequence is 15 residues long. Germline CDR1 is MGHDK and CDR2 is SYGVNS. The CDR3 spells CASSEGTAFFYGYTF.